The source of this TCR beta chain is a study of beta chain features in type 1 diabetes. As for the study in general: Examination covered under 120 million sorted cells spanning all samples.

Study-wide results and limits: Shorter TCRB CDR3s, moderately but significantly so, marked every one of the four CD4+ subsets in Type 1 diabetes patients. Possible PCR preference for shorter templates applied equally to patients and controls.

J gave up 2 bases and V 5 bases, and 12 bases lay outside the gene matches. Germline assignment: CDR1 SGHNT and CDR2 YENEEA. The CDR3 consists of 17 residues. Sequenced material consisted of expressed TCRB transcripts (all of the isolated RNA was reverse transcribed). Method: immunoSEQ multiplex PCR; TCRdb's copy keeps in-frame clones and lacks some. The sample includes roughly 700,000 clones, around an eighth seen only once; the top ten take 0.022%. This clone was counted between two and nine times. What it recognizes is unknown. The chain links TRBV11-3 to TRBJ2-3, with TRBD2 matching 8 bases. What was sequenced was naive CD4+ T cells from blood. This clonotype was obtained from a man aged 18 to 30 with type 1 diabetes. The CDR3 loop reads CASSPRGSGGDTDTQYF. CDR3 sequence (DNA): TGTGCCAGCAGCCCCCGAGGCAGCGGGGGCGACACAGATACGCAGTATTTT.